A single sample gave rise to the 24 T cell receptor beta chains below, sequenced in a study of response to subunit inactivated influenza vaccine. TCRdb re-analysed the RT-PCR reads in MiXCR, keeping a single row per CDR3 protein. The sample holds 710,000 or so distinct CDR3 sequences, more than 15% seen once. The sequenced sample was PBMCs from blood, obtained 12 days after vaccination. These receptor sequences come from a man aged 50 to 59 who received an inactivated influenza vaccine.

This clonotype was counted a few times. The V gene is TRBV5-1, the J gene TRBJ2-5, with 9 bases identical to TRBD2. Trimming cost V 4 bases and J 2 bases; bases outside gene matches: 9. The CDR3 is made up of 16 amino acids. Per the germline V gene, CDR1 is SGHRS and CDR2 is YFSETQ. The CDR3 DNA reads TGCGCCAGCAGCAGGATGGGTAGCGGGAGACAAGAGACCCAGTACTTC. It translates to CASSRMGSGRQETQYF.

This clonotype was observed a few times. The chain carries TRBV6-5 and TRBJ2-7; D is possibly TRBD2 (6 bases). This CDR3 spans 14 amino acids. V was clipped by 0 bases and J by 7 bases, with 13 bases between them. In germline, CDR1 is MNHEY, CDR2 SVGAGI. CDR3 bases: TGTGCCAGCAGTTACTCGAGCGGGTTGTGGGAGCAGTACTTC. Translating it yields CASSYSSGLWEQYF.

This clonotype was seen a few times. The chain employs TRBV6-5 and TRBJ1-2; weak D call: TRBD1 (5 bases). The CDR3 length is 14 residues. CDR1 is MNHEY, CDR2 SVGAGI, per germline. V was cut by 0 bases and J by 2 bases, with 7 bases left in between. CDR3 bases: TGTGCCAGCAGTTACTCCGGGGGGAACTATGGCTACACCTTC. Protein sequence: CASSYSGGNYGYTF.

The chain combines TRBV20-1 with TRBJ2-5; 13 bases match TRBD2. The CDR3 runs to 17 residues. The germline V gene encodes CDR1 DFQATT and CDR2 SNEGSKA (reference sequence). The junction had 14 bases not matched to a gene; V was cut back by 6 bases and J by 4 bases. The DNA of the CDR3 is TGCAGTGCAAGATGGGACCGACTAGCGGGGGGACGAGAGACCCAGTACTTC. It encodes CSARWDRLAGGRETQYF.

This clonotype was found a few times. V gene TRBV7-2 combines with J gene TRBJ2-1; 16 nucleotides align to TRBD2. Germline CDR1 is SGHTA and CDR2 is FQGNSA. Losses at the gene ends were 2 bases for V and 6 bases for J; bases not matched to a gene: 4. CDR3 length: 17 residues. CDR3 residues: CASSLWGLAGGTNEQFF. For the CDR3, the DNA is TGTGCCAGCAGCTTATGGGGACTAGCGGGAGGGACCAATGAGCAGTTCTTC. Based on the CDR3 plus reference TRBV7-2 and TRBJ2-1, the full variable domain is GAGVSQSPSNKVTEKGKDVELRCDPISGHTALYWYRQSLGQGLEFLIYFQGNSAPDKSGLPSDRFSAERTGGSVSTLTIQRTQQEDSAVYLCASSLWGLAGGTNEQFFGPGTRLTVL.

In this sample, this clonotype turned up a few times. The chain links TRBV29-1 to TRBJ2-1; 9 bases are shared with TRBD2. V shed 7 bases and J 5 bases; nucleotides not matched to a gene: 6. Germline CDR1 and CDR2: SQVTM and ANQGSEA. The CDR3 extends over 13 amino acids. The CDR3 here is CSAREGRNNEQFF. CDR3 coding DNA: TGCAGCGCGCGGGAGGGTCGTAACAATGAGCAGTTCTTC.

This clonotype was seen at least ten times. The V and J genes are TRBV4-3 and TRBJ2-3, with 15 bases matching TRBD2. The germline CDR1 and CDR2 sequences are LGHNA and YSLEER. The CDR3 totals 18 residues. V shed 4 bases and J 0 bases; nucleotides not matched to a gene: 5. The CDR3 sequence is CASSLGLAGGPSTDTQYF. In nucleotides, the CDR3 is TGCGCCAGCAGCCTGGGACTAGCGGGGGGCCCTAGCACAGATACGCAGTATTTT.

This clonotype was observed at least ten times. V gene TRBV12-3 or TRBV12-4 combines with J gene TRBJ1-1; 7 bases align to TRBD1. With 2 bases clipped from V and 4 bases from J, the junction kept 7 bases outside the gene matches. The CDR3 has 15 residues. The CDR3 nucleotides read TGTGCCAGCAGTTTAAGGCAGGGGGGGGGCACTGAAGCTTTCTTT. The encoded protein is CASSLRQGGGTEAFF.

This clonotype appeared a few times. The chain employs TRBV28 and TRBJ2-7; 9 bases agree with TRBD1. The CDR3 loop spans 16 amino acids. Germline CDR1 reads MDHEN; CDR2 reads SYDVKM. Trimming removed 6 bases from V and 5 bases from J; junction bases left unmatched: 14. CDR3 DNA sequence: TGTGCCAGCAGACTAACTTGGACAGGGGTCCAAAACGAGCAGTACTTC. Residues: CASRLTWTGVQNEQYF. Complete variable domain (other parts from reference TRBV28 and TRBJ2-7): DVKVTQSSRYLVKRTGEKVFLECVQDMDHENMFWYRQDPGLGLRLIYFSYDVKMKEKGDIPEGYSVSREKKERFSLILESASTNQTSMYLCASRLTWTGVQNEQYFGPGTRLTVT.

This clonotype was counted a few times. The V and J genes are TRBV7-9 and TRBJ1-1; D is unclear. The CDR3 loop spans 15 amino acids. The germline CDR1 and CDR2 sequences are SEHNR and FQNEAQ (reference sequence). V lost 5 bases, J lost 0 bases, and 13 bases lay in between. The CDR3 is CASSQLSGLNTEAFF. As DNA, the CDR3 is TGTGCCAGCAGCCAGTTATCCGGGTTGAACACTGAAGCTTTCTTT.

The table lists this clonotype with many counts. The V call is TRBV12-3 or TRBV12-4, the J call TRBJ2-5; the D is unclear. The length of the CDR3 is 13 residues. Trimming removed 6 bases from V and 4 bases from J, with 12 bases in between. CDR3 DNA: TGTGCCAGCAGGAAACAGAATGGAGAGACCCAGTACTTC. Translating it yields CASRKQNGETQYF.

This clonotype showed up many times. The genes are TRBV20-1 and TRBJ2-7, with D possibly being TRBD1 (6 bases). The CDR3 sequence is 11 residues long. Per germline, CDR1 DFQATT and CDR2 SNEGSKA (reference sequence). Between the trimmed V and J ends, which lost 8 bases and 9 bases, there was a span of 17 bases. CDR3 in amino acids: CSQRTQGRQYF. CDR3 sequence (DNA): TGCAGTCAACGAACGCAGGGGAGGCAGTACTTC.

There are a few counts of this clonotype. The genes are TRBV20-1 and TRBJ2-7; D unresolved. CDR1 and CDR2 (germline): DFQATT, SNEGSKA (reference sequence). The CDR3 sequence is 12 residues long. Trimming pared 1 base from V and 4 bases from J, leaving 8 bases between. DNA for the CDR3: TGCAGTGCTAGAGCCAGAACTTACGAGCAGTACTTC. Protein product: CSARARTYEQYF.

This clonotype was counted between two and nine times. A junction end diverges from the germline sequence, so it may reflect a read error. The chain couples TRBV12-3 or TRBV12-4 to TRBJ2-5, with 11 nucleotides matching TRBD2. The CDR3 sequence is 17 residues long. This chain's CDR3 is CASSIAGGPRAQETQYF. The CDR3 region has the DNA TGTGCCAGCAGTATAGCGGGAGGGCCTAGGGCTCAAGAGACCCAGTACTTC.

J is TRBJ1-3 and V is TRBV4-1; D call uncertain. Germline lookup yields CDR1 MGHRA and CDR2 YSYEKL. The CDR3 has 15 amino acids. The V and J ends lost 2 bases and 0 bases respectively, with 8 bases between them. CDR3 nucleotides: TGCGCCAGCAGCCAACTGACACTCTCTGGAAACACCATATATTTT. Translating gives CASSQLTLSGNTIYF.

This clonotype appeared a few times. The chain combines TRBV11-1 with TRBJ2-3; 8 nucleotides match TRBD1. V dropped 5 bases and J dropped 2; count of bases not matched to a gene: 6. CDR3 size: 15 residues. Germline CDR1 SGHAT, CDR2 FQDESV (reference sequence). The CDR3 DNA reads as TGTGCCAGCAGCCTACCGACAGGGGTCACAGATACGCAGTATTTT. Encoded protein: CASSLPTGVTDTQYF.

This CDR3 reads CASSAGFGGTEAFF. CDR3 in DNA: TGCGCCAGCAGTGCGGGGTTTGGGGGCACTGAAGCTTTCTTT. The chain links TRBV10-1 to TRBJ1-1; a possible D gene is TRBD1 (5 bases). This CDR3 is 14 amino acids long. V was cut by 4 bases and J by 4 bases, with 13 bases left in between. Per the germline V gene, CDR1 is WNHNN and CDR2 is SYGVQD (reference sequence).

This clonotype appeared a few times. V and J are TRBV20-1 and TRBJ2-2; 10 nucleotides agree with TRBD1. The CDR3 spans 14 residues. Germline V gene lookup returns CDR1 DFQATT and CDR2 SNEGSKA (reference sequence). Trimming at V came to 6 bases and at J to 4 bases, leaving 5 bases not matched to a gene. The CDR3 loop is CSAIRTGGTGELFF. CDR3 DNA sequence: TGCAGTGCGATCAGGACAGGGGGCACCGGGGAGCTGTTTTTT.

This clonotype was seen a few times. The chain employs TRBV20-1 and TRBJ2-5; TRBD1 matches 10 bases. The CDR3 extends over 17 amino acids. Trimming at V came to 0 bases and at J to 6 bases, leaving 13 bases not matched to a gene. Germline V gene lookup returns CDR1 DFQATT and CDR2 SNEGSKA (reference sequence). CDR3 coding DNA: TGCAGTGCTAGAGATTTGAGGGGACAGGGGAAGTCAAAGACCCAGTACTTC. Translated: CSARDLRGQGKSKTQYF.

This chain uses TRBV20-1 with TRBJ2-7, with 11 bases matching TRBD2. V lost 1 base and J lost 1; bases outside the gene matches: 18. There are 20 residues in the CDR3. Germline V lookup: CDR1 DFQATT, CDR2 SNEGSKA (reference sequence). Here the CDR3 DNA reads TGCAGTGCTAGAGCGCGGGCGGGAGATCCGACTAGCGGGGCTTCCTACGAGCAGTACTTC. Its protein is CSARARAGDPTSGASYEQYF.

The rearrangement links TRBV5-1 to TRBJ2-7; D may be TRBD1 or TRBD2 (5 bases each). The CDR3 is made up of 14 amino acids. Trimming removed 0 bases from V and 7 bases from J, with 14 bases in between. Looked up from germline, CDR1 is SGHRS and CDR2 is YFSETQ. CDR3 sequence (DNA): TGCGCCAGCAGCTTGGCCGGGGCCCCCAAGGAGCAGTACTTC. It specifies CASSLAGAPKEQYF.

The chain recombines TRBV20-1 with TRBJ2-3; no firm D call. V gave up 7 bases and J gave up 1 base, with 21 bases separating them. CDR1 DFQATT and CDR2 SNEGSKA come from the germline V gene (reference sequence). The CDR3 covers 16 residues. CDR3 sequence: CSVPDDLYGGTDTQYF. CDR3 nucleotides: TGCAGTGTTCCCGACGACCTGTATGGAGGCACAGATACGCAGTATTTT.

The V and J genes are TRBV12-3 or TRBV12-4 and TRBJ1-2; TRBD1 matches 7 bases. This CDR3 has 13 residues. The V segment lost 7 bases and the J segment 9 bases; nucleotides outside the gene matches: 11. CDR3 in amino acids: CASTPGQPMRYTF. CDR3 bases: TGTGCCAGCACCCCGGGACAGCCTATGCGCTACACCTTC.

The chain links TRBV24-1 to TRBJ1-2; the D is unclear. The V and J ends lost 2 bases and 7 bases respectively, with 7 bases between them. The CDR3 totals 12 residues. The germline gives CDR1 KGHDR, CDR2 SFDVKD. The CDR3 sequence is CATSDYEGGYTF. CDR3 in DNA: TGTGCCACCAGTGATTACGAGGGTGGCTACACCTTC.